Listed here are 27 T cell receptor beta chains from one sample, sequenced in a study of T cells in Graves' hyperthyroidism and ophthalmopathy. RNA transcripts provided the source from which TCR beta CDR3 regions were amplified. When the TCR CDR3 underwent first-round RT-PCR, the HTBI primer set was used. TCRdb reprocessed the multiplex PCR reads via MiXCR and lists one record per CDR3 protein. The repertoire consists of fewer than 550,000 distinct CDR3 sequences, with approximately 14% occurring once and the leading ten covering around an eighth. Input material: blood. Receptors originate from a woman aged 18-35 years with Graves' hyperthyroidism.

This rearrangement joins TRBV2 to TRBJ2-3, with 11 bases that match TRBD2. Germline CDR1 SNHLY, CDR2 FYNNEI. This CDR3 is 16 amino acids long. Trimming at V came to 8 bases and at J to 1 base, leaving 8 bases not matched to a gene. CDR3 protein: CASGGSGRGGTDTQYF. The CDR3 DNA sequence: TGTGCCAGCGGGGGTAGCGGGAGGGGCGGCACAGATACGCAGTATTTT.

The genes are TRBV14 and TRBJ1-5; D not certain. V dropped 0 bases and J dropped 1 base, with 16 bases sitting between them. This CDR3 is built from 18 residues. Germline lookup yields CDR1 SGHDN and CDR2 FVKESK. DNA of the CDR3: TGTGCCAGCAGCCAAGATTTACGAGGTCGGAGAAGCAATCAGCCCCAGCATTTT. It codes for CASSQDLRGRRSNQPQHF.

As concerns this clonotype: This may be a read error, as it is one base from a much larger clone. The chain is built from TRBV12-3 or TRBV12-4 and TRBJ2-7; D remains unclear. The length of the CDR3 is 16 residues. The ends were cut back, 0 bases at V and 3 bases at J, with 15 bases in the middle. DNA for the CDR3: TGTGCCAGCAGTTTAGCTACCAGCCGTGGAGTCTACGAGCAGTACTTC. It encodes CASSLATSRGVYEQYF.

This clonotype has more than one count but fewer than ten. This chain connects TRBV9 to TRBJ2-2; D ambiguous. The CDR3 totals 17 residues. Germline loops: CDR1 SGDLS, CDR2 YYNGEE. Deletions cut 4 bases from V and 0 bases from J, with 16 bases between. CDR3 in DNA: TGTGCCAGCAGCCAAGGTCCCTTGACGGCGAACACCGGGGAGCTGTTTTTT. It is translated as CASSQGPLTANTGELFF.

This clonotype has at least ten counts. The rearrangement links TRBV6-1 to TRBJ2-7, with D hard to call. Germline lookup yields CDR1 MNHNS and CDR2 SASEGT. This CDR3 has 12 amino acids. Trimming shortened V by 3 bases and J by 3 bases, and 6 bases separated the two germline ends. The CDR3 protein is CASSDRYYEQYF. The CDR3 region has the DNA TGTGCCAGCAGTGACAGGTACTACGAGCAGTACTTC.

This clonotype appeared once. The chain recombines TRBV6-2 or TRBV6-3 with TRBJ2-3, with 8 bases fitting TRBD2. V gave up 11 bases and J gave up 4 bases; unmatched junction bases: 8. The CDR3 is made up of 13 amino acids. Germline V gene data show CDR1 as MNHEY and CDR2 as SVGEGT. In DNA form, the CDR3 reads TGTGCCGGGCGGCGGGGGGCCGCAGATACGCAGTATTTT. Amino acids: CAGRRGAADTQYF.

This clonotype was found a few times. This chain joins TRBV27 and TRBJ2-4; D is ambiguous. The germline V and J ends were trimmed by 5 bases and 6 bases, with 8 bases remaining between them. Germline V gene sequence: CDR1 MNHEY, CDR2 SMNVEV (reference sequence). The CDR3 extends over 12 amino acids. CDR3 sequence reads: CASSPDGNIQYF. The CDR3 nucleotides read TGTGCCAGCAGTCCAGACGGAAACATTCAGTACTTC.

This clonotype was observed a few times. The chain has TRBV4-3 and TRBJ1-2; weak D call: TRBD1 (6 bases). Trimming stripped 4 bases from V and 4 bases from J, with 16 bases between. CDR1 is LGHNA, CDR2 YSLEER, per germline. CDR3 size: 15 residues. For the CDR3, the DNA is TGCGCCAGCAGCCGAGAGGGGGGGACCCGCTATGGCTACACCTTC. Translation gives CASSREGGTRYGYTF.

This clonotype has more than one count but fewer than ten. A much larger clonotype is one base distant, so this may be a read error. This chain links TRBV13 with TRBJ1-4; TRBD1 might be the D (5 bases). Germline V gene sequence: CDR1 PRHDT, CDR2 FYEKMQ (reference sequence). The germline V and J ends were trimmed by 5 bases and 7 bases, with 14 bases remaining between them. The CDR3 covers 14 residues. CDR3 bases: TGTGCCAGCAGCCGAGCAGGGTTCGGTGAAAAACTGTTTTTT. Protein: CASSRAGFGEKLFF.

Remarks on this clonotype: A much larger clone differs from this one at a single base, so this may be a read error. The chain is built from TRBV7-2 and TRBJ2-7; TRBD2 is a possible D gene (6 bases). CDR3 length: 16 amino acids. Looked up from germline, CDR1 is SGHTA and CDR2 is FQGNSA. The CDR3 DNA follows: TGTGCCAGCAGCCCATGGGGGGACTTCCTCTCCCACGAGCAGTACTTC. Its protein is CASSPWGDFLSHEQYF.

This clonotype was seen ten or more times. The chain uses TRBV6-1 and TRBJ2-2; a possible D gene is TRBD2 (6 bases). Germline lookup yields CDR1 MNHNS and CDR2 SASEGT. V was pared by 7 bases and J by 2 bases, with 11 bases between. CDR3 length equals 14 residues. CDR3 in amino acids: CASKGLINTGELFF. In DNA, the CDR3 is TGTGCCAGCAAGGGACTGATAAACACCGGGGAGCTGTTTTTT.

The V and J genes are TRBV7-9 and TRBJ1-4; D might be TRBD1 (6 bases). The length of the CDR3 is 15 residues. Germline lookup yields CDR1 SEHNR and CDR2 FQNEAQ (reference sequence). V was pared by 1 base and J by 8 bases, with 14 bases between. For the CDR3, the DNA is TGTGCCAGCAGCTTAGATGCAGGGGTGCTCGAAAAACTGTTTTTT. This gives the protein CASSLDAGVLEKLFF.

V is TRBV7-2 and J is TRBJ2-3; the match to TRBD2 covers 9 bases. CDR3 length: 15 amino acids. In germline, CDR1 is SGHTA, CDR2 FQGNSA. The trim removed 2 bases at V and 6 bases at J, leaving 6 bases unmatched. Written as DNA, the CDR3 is TGTGCCAGCAGCTTATGGGCTAGCGGGGAGGATACGCAGTATTTT. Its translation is CASSLWASGEDTQYF.

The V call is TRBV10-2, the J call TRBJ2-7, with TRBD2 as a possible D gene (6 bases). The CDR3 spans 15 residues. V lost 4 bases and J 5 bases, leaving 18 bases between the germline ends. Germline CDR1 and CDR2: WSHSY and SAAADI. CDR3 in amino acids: CASSVGGGIGDEQYF. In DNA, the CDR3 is TGCGCCAGCAGTGTGGGTGGCGGGATCGGGGACGAGCAGTACTTC.

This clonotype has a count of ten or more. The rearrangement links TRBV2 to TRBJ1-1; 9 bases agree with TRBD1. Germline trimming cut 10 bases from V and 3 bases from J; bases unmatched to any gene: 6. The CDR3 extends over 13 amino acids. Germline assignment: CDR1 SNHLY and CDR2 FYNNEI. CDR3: CATEGQGYTEAFF. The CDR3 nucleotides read TGTGCCACCGAAGGACAGGGGTACACTGAAGCTTTCTTT.

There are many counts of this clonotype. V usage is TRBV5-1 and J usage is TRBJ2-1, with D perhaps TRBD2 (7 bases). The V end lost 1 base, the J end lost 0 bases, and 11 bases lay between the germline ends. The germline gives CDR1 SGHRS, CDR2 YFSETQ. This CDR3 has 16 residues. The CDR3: CASSLRAGASYNEQFF. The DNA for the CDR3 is TGCGCCAGCAGCTTGAGGGCGGGGGCCTCCTACAATGAGCAGTTCTTC.

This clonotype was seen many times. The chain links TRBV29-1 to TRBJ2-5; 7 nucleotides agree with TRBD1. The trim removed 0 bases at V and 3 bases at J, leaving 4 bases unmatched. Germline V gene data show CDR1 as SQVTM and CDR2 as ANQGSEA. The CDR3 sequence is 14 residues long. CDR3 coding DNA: TGCAGCGTTGAAGATATGGGACAGAAAGAGACCCAGTACTTC. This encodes CSVEDMGQKETQYF. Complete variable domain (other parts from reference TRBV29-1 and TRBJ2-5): SAVISQKPSRDICQRGTSLTIQCQVDSQVTMMFWYRQQPGQSLTLIATANQGSEATYESGFVIDKFPISRPNLTFSTLTVSNMSPEDSSIYLCSVEDMGQKETQYFGPGTRLLVL.

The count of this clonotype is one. As DNA, the CDR3 is TGTGCCAGCAGCCCGACAGGGGGCGAGGAAAAACTGTTTTTT. Residues: CASSPTGGEEKLFF. The chain recombines TRBV5-6 with TRBJ1-4; 10 bases line up with TRBD1. The CDR3 is made up of 14 amino acids. Germline CDR1 and CDR2: SGHDT and YYEEEE. The V gene end was trimmed by 4 bases and the J gene end by 8 bases; junction bases not matched to a gene: 5.

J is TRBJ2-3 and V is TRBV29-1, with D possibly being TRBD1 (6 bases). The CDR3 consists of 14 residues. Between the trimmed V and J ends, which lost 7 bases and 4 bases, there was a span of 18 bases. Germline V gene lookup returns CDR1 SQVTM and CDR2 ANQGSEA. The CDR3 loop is CSGIQGRFPDTQYF. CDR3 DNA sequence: TGCAGCGGTATACAGGGAAGGTTTCCAGATACGCAGTATTTT.

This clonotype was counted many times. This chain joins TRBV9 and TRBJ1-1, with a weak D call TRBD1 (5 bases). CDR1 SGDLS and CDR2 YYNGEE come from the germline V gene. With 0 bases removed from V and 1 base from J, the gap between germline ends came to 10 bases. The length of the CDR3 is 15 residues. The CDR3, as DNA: TGTGCCAGCAGCGTAGTGGGCACAGGGAACACTGAAGCTTTCTTT. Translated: CASSVVGTGNTEAFF.

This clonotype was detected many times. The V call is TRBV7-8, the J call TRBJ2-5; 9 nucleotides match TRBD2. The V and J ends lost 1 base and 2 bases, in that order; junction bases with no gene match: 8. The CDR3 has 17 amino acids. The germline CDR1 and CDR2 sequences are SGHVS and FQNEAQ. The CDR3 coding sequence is TGTGCCAGCAGCTTAGTGGTAGCGGGGGCGTTACAAGAGACCCAGTACTTC. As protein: CASSLVVAGALQETQYF.

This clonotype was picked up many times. The CDR3 protein is CATSRGHEKLFF. Written as DNA, the CDR3 is TGTGCCACCAGCAGGGGACATGAAAAACTGTTTTTT. The genes are TRBV15 and TRBJ1-4; a possible D gene is TRBD1 (5 bases). The CDR3 consists of 12 residues. Per the germline V gene, CDR1 is LNHNV and CDR2 is YYDKDF (reference sequence). V lost 3 bases to trimming and J lost 6 bases, with 5 bases between them.

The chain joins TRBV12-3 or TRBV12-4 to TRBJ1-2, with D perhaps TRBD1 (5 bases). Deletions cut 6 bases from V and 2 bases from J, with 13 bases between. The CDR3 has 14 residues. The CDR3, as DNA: TGTGCCAGCAGCTACGGGCGGGGGAACTATGGCTACACCTTC. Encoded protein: CASSYGRGNYGYTF.

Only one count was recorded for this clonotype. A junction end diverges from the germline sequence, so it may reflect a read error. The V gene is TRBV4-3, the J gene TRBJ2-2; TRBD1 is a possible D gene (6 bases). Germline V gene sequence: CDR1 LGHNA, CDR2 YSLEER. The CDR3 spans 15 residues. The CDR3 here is CASRQTGLGTGELFF. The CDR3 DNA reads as TGCGCCAGCCGCCAAACAGGGTTGGGCACCGGGGAGCTGTTTTTT.

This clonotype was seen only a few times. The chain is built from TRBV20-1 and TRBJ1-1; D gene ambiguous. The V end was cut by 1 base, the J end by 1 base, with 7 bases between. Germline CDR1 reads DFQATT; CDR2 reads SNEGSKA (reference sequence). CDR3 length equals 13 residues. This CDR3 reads CSARVQKNTEAFF. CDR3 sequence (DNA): TGCAGTGCTAGAGTACAGAAGAACACTGAAGCTTTCTTT.

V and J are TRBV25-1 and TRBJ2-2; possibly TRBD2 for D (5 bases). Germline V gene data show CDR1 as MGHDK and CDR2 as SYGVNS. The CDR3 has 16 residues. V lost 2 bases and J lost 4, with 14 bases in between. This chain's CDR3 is CASSELARGFTGELFF. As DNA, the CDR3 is TGTGCCAGCAGTGAACTAGCTCGGGGATTCACCGGGGAGCTGTTTTTT.

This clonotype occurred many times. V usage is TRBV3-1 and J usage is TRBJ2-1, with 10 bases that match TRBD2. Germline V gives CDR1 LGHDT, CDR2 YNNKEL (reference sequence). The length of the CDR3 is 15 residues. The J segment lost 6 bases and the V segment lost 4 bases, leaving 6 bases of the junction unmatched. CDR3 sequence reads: CASSPSGGASNEQFF. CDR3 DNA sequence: TGTGCCAGCAGCCCGAGCGGGGGGGCCTCCAATGAGCAGTTCTTC.